This is a list of T cell receptor beta chains from one sample in a study of vaccination and CD4 T cells after COVID-19. MiXCR, applied by TCRdb to the PCR reads, yields one record per CDR3 protein. The sample has roughly 28,000 distinct CDR3 sequences; about 50% are singletons. These receptors have no known antigen. Material: CD4+ T cells from blood, cultured in vitro, obtained before SARS-CoV-2 vaccination. These receptors were obtained from a human donor who received a COVID-19 vaccine. Each CDR3 is given with its conserved first and last residue. Each record gives: V gene, clone size, D gene, J gene, CDR3 protein, CDR3 DNA. The D gene is left open where the match is weak. Clone sizes are given selectively: once, few, many, or a class where the clone is expanded.

v_gene: TRBV5-1
abundance: .
d_gene: TRBD1
j_gene: TRBJ2-5
CDR3aa: CASSPGTGGDYEETQYF
CDR3nt: TGCGCCAGCAGCCCGGGGACAGGGGGCGATTATGAAGAGACCCAGTACTTC

v_gene: TRBV12-3/TRBV12-4
abundance: .
d_gene: TRBD1
j_gene: TRBJ1-2
CDR3aa: CASSDRGRGYGYTF
CDR3nt: TGTGCCAGCAGTGACAGGGGGCGCGGCTATGGCTACACCTTC

v_gene: TRBV23-1
abundance: .
d_gene: .
j_gene: TRBJ1-5
CDR3aa: CASSQSPGHNQPQHF
CDR3nt: TGCGCCAGCAGTCAATCGCCAGGGCACAATCAGCCCCAGCATTTT

v_gene: TRBV12-3/TRBV12-4
abundance: few
d_gene: TRBD1
j_gene: TRBJ1-1
CDR3aa: CASSSTDRRAFF
CDR3nt: TGTGCCAGCAGTTCGACGGACAGGCGAGCTTTCTTT

v_gene: TRBV5-1
abundance: .
d_gene: .
j_gene: TRBJ2-3
CDR3aa: CASSLGQDTQYF
CDR3nt: TGCGCCAGCAGCTTGGGACAGGATACGCAGTATTTT

v_gene: TRBV6-1
abundance: .
d_gene: .
j_gene: TRBJ1-3
CDR3aa: CASTPRQRGPGNTIYF
CDR3nt: TGTGCCAGCACTCCGAGGCAGCGAGGACCTGGAAACACCATATATTTT

v_gene: TRBV23-1
abundance: .
d_gene: .
j_gene: TRBJ1-1
CDR3aa: CASSQSVRQNTEAFF
CDR3nt: TGCGCCAGCAGTCAATCGGTGAGACAGAACACTGAAGCTTTCTTT

v_gene: TRBV11-2
abundance: .
d_gene: .
j_gene: TRBJ2-1
CDR3aa: CASSLVVVQGNEQFF
CDR3nt: TGTGCCAGCAGCTTAGTAGTAGTACAGGGTAATGAGCAGTTCTTC

v_gene: TRBV5-3
abundance: .
d_gene: .
j_gene: TRBJ2-2
CDR3aa: CASSFFTGRVTGELFF
CDR3nt: TGTGCCAGCAGCTTTTTCACAGGGAGGGTGACCGGGGAGCTGTTTTTT

v_gene: TRBV2
abundance: .
d_gene: TRBD1
j_gene: TRBJ1-2
CDR3aa: CASKGTTGGNGYTF
CDR3nt: TGTGCCAGCAAGGGAACAACAGGGGGCAATGGCTACACCTTC

v_gene: TRBV30
abundance: .
d_gene: .
j_gene: TRBJ1-2
CDR3aa: CAWKDSGRFFYGYTF
CDR3nt: TGTGCCTGGAAGGACTCGGGGAGGTTTTTCTATGGCTACACCTTC

v_gene: TRBV12-3/TRBV12-4
abundance: .
d_gene: .
j_gene: TRBJ1-5
CDR3aa: CASIVEGQHF
CDR3nt: TGTGCCAGCATTGTGGAGGGACAGCATTTT

v_gene: TRBV30
abundance: .
d_gene: .
j_gene: TRBJ1-6
CDR3aa: CAWSLGRYIPLHF
CDR3nt: TGTGCCTGGAGTCTGGGGAGGTACATACCCCTCCACTTT

v_gene: TRBV30
abundance: .
d_gene: .
j_gene: TRBJ1-4
CDR3aa: CAWSGQAGEKLFF
CDR3nt: TGTGCCTGGAGTGGGCAGGCGGGTGAAAAACTGTTTTTT

v_gene: TRBV7-9
abundance: few
d_gene: TRBD1
j_gene: TRBJ2-7
CDR3aa: CASSFTRGLYEQYF
CDR3nt: TGTGCCAGCAGCTTTACCAGGGGGCTCTACGAGCAGTACTTC

v_gene: TRBV5-6
abundance: .
d_gene: .
j_gene: TRBJ1-2
CDR3aa: CASSLFQGYTF
CDR3nt: TGTGCCAGCAGCTTGTTTCAGGGCTACACCTTC

v_gene: TRBV2
abundance: .
d_gene: .
j_gene: TRBJ2-3
CDR3aa: CASSASRNTDTQYF
CDR3nt: TGTGCCAGCAGTGCGAGTAGAAACACAGATACGCAGTATTTT

v_gene: TRBV27
abundance: .
d_gene: TRBD1
j_gene: TRBJ2-2
CDR3aa: CASSVVITGGDVGELFF
CDR3nt: TGTGCCAGCTCGGTGGTGATTACAGGGGGCGATGTCGGGGAGCTGTTTTTT

v_gene: TRBV27
abundance: few
d_gene: TRBD1
j_gene: TRBJ1-1
CDR3aa: CASRIQGASTEAFF
CDR3nt: TGTGCCAGCAGGATACAGGGGGCTAGCACTGAAGCTTTCTTT

v_gene: TRBV12-3/TRBV12-4
abundance: .
d_gene: TRBD1
j_gene: TRBJ1-3
CDR3aa: CASRDRGDSSGNTIYF
CDR3nt: TGTGCCAGCAGGGACAGGGGCGATAGCTCTGGAAACACCATATATTTT

v_gene: TRBV24-1
abundance: .
d_gene: TRBD2
j_gene: TRBJ2-1
CDR3aa: CATSDFGEGYEQFF
CDR3nt: TGTGCCACCAGTGACTTCGGGGAGGGCTACGAGCAGTTCTTC

v_gene: TRBV3-1
abundance: once
d_gene: .
j_gene: TRBJ1-1
CDR3aa: CASSPRPASYTEAFF
CDR3nt: TGTGCCAGCAGCCCACGACCCGCTTCTTACACTGAAGCTTTCTTT

v_gene: TRBV7-2
abundance: once
d_gene: .
j_gene: TRBJ1-3
CDR3aa: CASSLQQGGNTIYF
CDR3nt: TGTGCCAGCAGCTTACAACAGGGTGGAAACACCATATATTTT

v_gene: TRBV5-1
abundance: .
d_gene: TRBD1
j_gene: TRBJ1-6
CDR3aa: CASSRDRGFGTANSPLHF
CDR3nt: TGCGCCAGCAGTCGGGACAGGGGGTTCGGCACAGCGAATTCACCCCTCCACTTT

v_gene: TRBV7-3
abundance: .
d_gene: TRBD1
j_gene: TRBJ2-3
CDR3aa: CASSRDRDQDTQYF
CDR3nt: TGTGCCAGCAGCCGCGACAGGGATCAAGATACGCAGTATTTT

v_gene: TRBV3-1
abundance: once
d_gene: .
j_gene: TRBJ2-5
CDR3aa: CASSQDTGGMTETQYF
CDR3nt: TGTGCCAGCAGCCAAGATACGGGGGGCATGACAGAGACCCAGTACTTC

v_gene: TRBV30
abundance: .
d_gene: .
j_gene: TRBJ1-6
CDR3aa: CASPHGSSYNSPLHF
CDR3nt: TGTGCCTCTCCCCACGGCAGCTCCTATAATTCACCCCTCCACTTT

v_gene: TRBV6-1
abundance: .
d_gene: .
j_gene: TRBJ1-2
CDR3aa: CASRGFRLNGYTF
CDR3nt: TGTGCCAGCCGTGGGTTCCGGCTCAATGGCTACACCTTC

v_gene: TRBV20-1
abundance: few
d_gene: .
j_gene: TRBJ2-3
CDR3aa: CSARDSASTDTQYF
CDR3nt: TGCAGTGCTAGAGATTCGGCCAGCACAGATACGCAGTATTTT

v_gene: TRBV5-1
abundance: .
d_gene: TRBD2
j_gene: TRBJ2-3
CDR3aa: CASSFLAGGLADTQYF
CDR3nt: TGCGCCAGCAGCTTCCTAGCGGGGGGGCTAGCAGATACGCAGTATTTT

v_gene: TRBV20-1
abundance: few
d_gene: TRBD1
j_gene: TRBJ1-4
CDR3aa: CSARVGDRIRAEKLFF
CDR3nt: TGCAGTGCTAGGGTAGGGGACAGGATACGTGCTGAAAAACTGTTTTTT

v_gene: TRBV18
abundance: .
d_gene: TRBD1
j_gene: TRBJ1-3
CDR3aa: CASSPTGPGNTIYF
CDR3nt: TGTGCCAGCTCACCGACAGGGCCGGGAAACACCATATATTTT

v_gene: TRBV12-3/TRBV12-4
abundance: .
d_gene: TRBD1
j_gene: TRBJ1-2
CDR3aa: CASSHPGTGSTF
CDR3nt: TGTGCCAGCAGTCATCCCGGGACAGGTTCAACCTTC

v_gene: TRBV12-3/TRBV12-4
abundance: .
d_gene: .
j_gene: TRBJ1-1
CDR3aa: CASSARRGNTEAFF
CDR3nt: TGTGCCAGCAGTGCCCGGCGGGGGAACACTGAAGCTTTCTTT

v_gene: TRBV2
abundance: .
d_gene: TRBD1
j_gene: TRBJ2-2
CDR3aa: CASSPGQHTGELFF
CDR3nt: TGTGCCAGCAGCCCGGGACAGCACACCGGGGAGCTGTTTTTT

v_gene: TRBV7-3
abundance: few
d_gene: .
j_gene: TRBJ2-2
CDR3aa: CASSLDGNTGELFF
CDR3nt: TGTGCCAGCAGTCTTGACGGAAACACCGGGGAGCTGTTTTTT

v_gene: TRBV6-1
abundance: few
d_gene: TRBD1
j_gene: TRBJ1-2
CDR3aa: CASSGQGGIYGYTF
CDR3nt: TGTGCCAGCAGCGGACAGGGGGGAATCTATGGCTACACCTTC

v_gene: TRBV19
abundance: few
d_gene: TRBD1
j_gene: TRBJ1-1
CDR3aa: CATGDRPMNTEAFF
CDR3nt: TGTGCCACGGGGGACAGGCCTATGAACACTGAAGCTTTCTTT

v_gene: TRBV2
abundance: .
d_gene: .
j_gene: TRBJ2-2
CDR3aa: CASDAGNTGELFF
CDR3nt: TGTGCCAGCGACGCCGGGAACACCGGGGAGCTGTTTTTT

v_gene: TRBV5-4
abundance: few
d_gene: .
j_gene: TRBJ1-6
CDR3aa: CASSSSGERGSPLHF
CDR3nt: TGTGCCAGCAGCTCGTCAGGGGAGAGGGGTTCACCCCTCCACTTT

v_gene: TRBV5-1
abundance: .
d_gene: .
j_gene: TRBJ2-2
CDR3aa: CASSSGGQTNGELFF
CDR3nt: TGCGCCAGCAGCTCGGGGGGACAGACTAACGGGGAGCTGTTTTTT

v_gene: TRBV11-2
abundance: .
d_gene: .
j_gene: TRBJ1-1
CDR3aa: CASSLVEGTEAFF
CDR3nt: TGTGCCAGCAGCTTAGTTGAAGGGACTGAAGCTTTCTTT

v_gene: TRBV3-1
abundance: .
d_gene: TRBD2
j_gene: TRBJ2-5
CDR3aa: CASSQDRGLAGQETQYF
CDR3nt: TGTGCCAGCAGCCAAGACCGTGGACTAGCGGGGCAAGAGACCCAGTACTTC

v_gene: TRBV20-1
abundance: .
d_gene: .
j_gene: TRBJ2-1
CDR3aa: CSAKAQGPLYNEQFF
CDR3nt: TGCAGTGCTAAGGCACAGGGCCCACTTTACAATGAGCAGTTCTTC

v_gene: TRBV30
abundance: few
d_gene: .
j_gene: TRBJ1-4
CDR3aa: CAWTHGYGSGDEKLFF
CDR3nt: TGTGCCTGGACTCATGGGTATGGGAGTGGAGATGAAAAACTGTTTTTT

v_gene: TRBV20-1
abundance: .
d_gene: TRBD2
j_gene: TRBJ2-3
CDR3aa: CSARTSGDPLSTDTQYF
CDR3nt: TGCAGTGCTAGGACTAGCGGGGACCCCCTTAGCACAGATACGCAGTATTTT